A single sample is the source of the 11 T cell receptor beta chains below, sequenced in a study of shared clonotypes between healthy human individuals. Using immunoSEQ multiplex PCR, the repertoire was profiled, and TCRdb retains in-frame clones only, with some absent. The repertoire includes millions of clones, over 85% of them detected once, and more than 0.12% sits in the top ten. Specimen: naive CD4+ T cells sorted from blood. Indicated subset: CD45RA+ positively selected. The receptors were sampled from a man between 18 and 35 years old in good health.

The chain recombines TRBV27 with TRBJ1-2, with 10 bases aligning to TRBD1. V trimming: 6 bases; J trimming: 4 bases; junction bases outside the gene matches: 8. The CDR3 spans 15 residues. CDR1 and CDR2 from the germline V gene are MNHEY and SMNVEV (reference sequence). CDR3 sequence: CASREGQGRPYGYTF. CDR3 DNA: TGTGCCAGCAGAGAGGGACAGGGGAGGCCCTATGGCTACACCTTC.

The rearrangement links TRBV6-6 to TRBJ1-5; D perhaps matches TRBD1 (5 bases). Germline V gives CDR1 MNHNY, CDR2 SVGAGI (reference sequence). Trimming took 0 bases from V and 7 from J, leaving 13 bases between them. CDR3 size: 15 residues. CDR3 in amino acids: CASSYSGRGEQPQHF. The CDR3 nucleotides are TGTGCCAGCAGTTACTCGGGGAGGGGTGAACAGCCCCAGCATTTT.

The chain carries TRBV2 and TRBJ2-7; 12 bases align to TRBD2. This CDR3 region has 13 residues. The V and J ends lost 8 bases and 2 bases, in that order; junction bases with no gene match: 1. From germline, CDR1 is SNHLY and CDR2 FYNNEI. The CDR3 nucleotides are TGTGCCAGCGGACTAGCGGGACCCTACGAGCAGTACTTC. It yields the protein CASGLAGPYEQYF. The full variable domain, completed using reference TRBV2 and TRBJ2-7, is EPEVTQTPSHQVTQMGQEVILRCVPISNHLYFYWYRQILGQKVEFLVSFYNNEISEKSEIFDDQFSVERPDGSNFTLKIRSTKLEDSAMYFCASGLAGPYEQYFGPGTRLTVT.

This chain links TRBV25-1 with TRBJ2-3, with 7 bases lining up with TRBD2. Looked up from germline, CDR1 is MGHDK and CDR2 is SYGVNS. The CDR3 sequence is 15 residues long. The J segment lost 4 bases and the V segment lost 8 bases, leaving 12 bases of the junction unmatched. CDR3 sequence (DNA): TGTGCCAGCTGTGCAGCGGGGAGCGGTCCAGATACGCAGTATTTT. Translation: CASCAAGSGPDTQYF. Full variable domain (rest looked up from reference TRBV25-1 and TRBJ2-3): EADIYQTPRYLVIGTGKKITLECSQTMGHDKMYWYQQDPGMELHLIHYSYGVNSTEKGDLSSESTVSRIRTEHFPLTLESARPSHTSQYLCASCAAGSGPDTQYFGPGTRLTVL.

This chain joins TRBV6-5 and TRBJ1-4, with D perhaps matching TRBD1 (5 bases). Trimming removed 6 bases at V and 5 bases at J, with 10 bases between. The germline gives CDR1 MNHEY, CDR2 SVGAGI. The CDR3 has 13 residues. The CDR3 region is CASSRGLNEKLFF. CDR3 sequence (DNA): TGTGCCAGCAGCCGGGGGTTAAATGAAAAACTGTTTTTT.

CDR3 protein: CASSLEAAYGEQFF. The CDR3 region has the DNA TGCGCCAGCAGCTTGGAGGCGGCGTATGGTGAGCAGTTCTTC. The V gene is TRBV5-1, the J gene TRBJ2-1; no reliable D call. The CDR3 runs to 14 residues. V was clipped by 0 bases and J by 9 bases, with 13 bases between them. CDR1 and CDR2 (germline): SGHRS, YFSETQ.

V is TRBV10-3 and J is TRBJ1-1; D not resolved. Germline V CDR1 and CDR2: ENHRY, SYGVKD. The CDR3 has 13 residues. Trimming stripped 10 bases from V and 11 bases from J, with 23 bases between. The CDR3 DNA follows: TGTGCCACCAAATCCCGGGTCCCCGATGTGGCTTTCTTT. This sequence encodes CATKSRVPDVAFF.

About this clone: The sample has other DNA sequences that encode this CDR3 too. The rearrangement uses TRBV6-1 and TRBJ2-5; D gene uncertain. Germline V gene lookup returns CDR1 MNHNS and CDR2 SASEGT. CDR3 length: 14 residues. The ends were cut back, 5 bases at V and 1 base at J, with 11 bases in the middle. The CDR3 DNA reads TGTGCCAGCAGTCCCCTCGGAACCCAAGAGACCCAGTACTTC. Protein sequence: CASSPLGTQETQYF.

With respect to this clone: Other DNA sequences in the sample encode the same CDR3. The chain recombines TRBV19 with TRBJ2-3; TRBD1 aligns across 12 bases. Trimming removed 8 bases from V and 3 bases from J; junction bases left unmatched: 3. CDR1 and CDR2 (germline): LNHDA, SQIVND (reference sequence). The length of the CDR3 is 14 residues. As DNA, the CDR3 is TGTGCCAGTTCGGGACAGGGGGCAACAGATACGCAGTATTTT. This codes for CASSGQGATDTQYF.

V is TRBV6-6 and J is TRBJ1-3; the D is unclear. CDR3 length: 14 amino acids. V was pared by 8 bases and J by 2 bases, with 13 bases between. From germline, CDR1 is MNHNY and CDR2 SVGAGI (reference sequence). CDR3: CASHGGVPGNTIYF. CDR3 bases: TGTGCCAGCCATGGAGGAGTACCTGGAAACACCATATATTTT.

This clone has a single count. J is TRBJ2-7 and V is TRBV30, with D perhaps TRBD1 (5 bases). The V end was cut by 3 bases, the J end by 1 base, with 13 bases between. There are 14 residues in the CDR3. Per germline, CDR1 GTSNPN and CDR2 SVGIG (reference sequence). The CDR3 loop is CAWSPGYGSYEQYF. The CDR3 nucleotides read TGTGCCTGGAGCCCAGGGTATGGATCCTACGAGCAGTACTTC.